This T cell receptor (beta chain) stems from a study of a mutant IDH1 vaccine in newly diagnosed glioma. Measured with immunoSEQ multiplex PCR; TCRdb has only the in-frame clones, and not every one. The table has around 59,000 clones, more than 85% seen once. Details on this clone: What it binds is unknown.

Between the trimmed V and J ends, which lost 4 bases and 6 bases, there was a span of 18 bases. The germline V gene has CDR1 SGHRS and CDR2 YFSETQ. This CDR3 contains 15 residues. The study's findings and limits: Of all patients, roughly 93% showed vaccine-induced immune responses.

Described time point: baseline, week 1 (first vaccination visit). Stated treatment: pre-vaccination baseline after standard-of-care therapy. Material: PBMCs, obtained from a glioma patient treated with radiotherapy, temozolomide or both. The chain has TRBV5-1 and TRBJ2-3; D is perhaps TRBD1 (6 bases). This sequence was found in a middle-aged man with glioma. CDR3 nucleotide sequence: TGCGCCAGCAGCCCTCGACAGGCCCATTGGGATACGCAGTATTTT. Amino acids: CASSPRQAHWDTQYF.